This T cell receptor (beta chain) was identified in a study of T cell responses to AZD1222 COVID-19 vaccine. About the study: Pooling of second doses given at about 4 or about 12 weeks was done.

The CDR3 runs to 17 residues. The V gene's germline CDR1 is MNHEY and CDR2 SMNVEV (reference sequence). The ends were cut back, 0 bases at V and 8 bases at J, with 17 bases in the middle. Turning to this clone: As yet, its antigen is unknown.

Assay: immunoSEQ multiplex PCR; the TCRdb copy retains only in-frame clones and omits some. Here the sample spans 180,000 or so clones, around 88% being singletons. Whole-study findings and limits: At 160-218 and 743-854, vaccine-associated CD4 TCRs were dominant, and they spanned spike. It should be noted that donors were predominantly white British and more often female, and clonal diversity was possibly underestimated. Breadth and depth of Spike-specific TCRs rose after two AZD1222 doses.

The material sequenced was peripheral blood, taken on day 0 of AZD1222 vaccination. The sequence came from an adult in good health. The rearrangement links TRBV27 to TRBJ1-6; perhaps TRBD1 as D (6 bases). The CDR3 DNA is TGTGCCAGCAGTTTATCAAATCCTCTGGGACAACATTCACCCCTCCACTTT. This sequence encodes CASSLSNPLGQHSPLHF.